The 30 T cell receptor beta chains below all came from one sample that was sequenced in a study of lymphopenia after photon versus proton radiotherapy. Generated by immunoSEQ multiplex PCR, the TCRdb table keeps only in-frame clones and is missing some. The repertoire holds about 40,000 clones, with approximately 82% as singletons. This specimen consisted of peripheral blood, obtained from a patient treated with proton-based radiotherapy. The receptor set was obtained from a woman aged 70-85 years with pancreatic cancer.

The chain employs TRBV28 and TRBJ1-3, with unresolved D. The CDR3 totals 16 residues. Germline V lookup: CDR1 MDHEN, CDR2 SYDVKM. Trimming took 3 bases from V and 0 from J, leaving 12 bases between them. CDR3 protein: CASSFATPGSGNTIYF. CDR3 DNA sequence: TGTGCCAGCAGTTTTGCCACCCCTGGCTCTGGAAACACCATATATTTT.

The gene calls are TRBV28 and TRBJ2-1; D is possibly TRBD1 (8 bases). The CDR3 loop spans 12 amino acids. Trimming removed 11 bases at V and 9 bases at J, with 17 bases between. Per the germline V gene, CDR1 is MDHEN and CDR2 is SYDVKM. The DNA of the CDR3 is TGTGCCGGACAACAGGGGGAGGGTGAGCAGTTCTTC. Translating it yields CAGQQGEGEQFF.

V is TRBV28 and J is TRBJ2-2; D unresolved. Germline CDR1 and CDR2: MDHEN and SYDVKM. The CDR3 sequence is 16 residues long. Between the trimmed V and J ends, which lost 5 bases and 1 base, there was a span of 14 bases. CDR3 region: CASSPVGRRNTGELFF. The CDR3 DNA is TGTGCCAGCAGTCCCGTAGGGCGGAGGAACACCGGGGAGCTGTTTTTT.

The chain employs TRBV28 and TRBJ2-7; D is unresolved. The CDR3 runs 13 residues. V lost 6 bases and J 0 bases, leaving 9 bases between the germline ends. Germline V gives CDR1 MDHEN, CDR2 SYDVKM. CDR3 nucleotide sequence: TGTGCCAGCAGAATAGACTCCTCCTACGAGCAGTACTTC. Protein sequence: CASRIDSSYEQYF.

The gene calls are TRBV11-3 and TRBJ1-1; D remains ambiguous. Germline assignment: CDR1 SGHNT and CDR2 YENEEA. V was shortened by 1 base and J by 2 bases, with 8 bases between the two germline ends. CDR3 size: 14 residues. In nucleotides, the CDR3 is TGTGCCAGCAGCTTAGGCCGAGCTAACACTGAAGCTTTCTTT. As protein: CASSLGRANTEAFF. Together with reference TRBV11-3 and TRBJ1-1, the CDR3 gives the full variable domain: EAGVVQSPRYKIIEKKQPVAFWCNPISGHNTLYWYLQNLGQGPELLIRYENEEAVDDSQLPKDRFSAERLKGVDSTLKIQPAELGDSAVYLCASSLGRANTEAFFGQGTRLTVV.

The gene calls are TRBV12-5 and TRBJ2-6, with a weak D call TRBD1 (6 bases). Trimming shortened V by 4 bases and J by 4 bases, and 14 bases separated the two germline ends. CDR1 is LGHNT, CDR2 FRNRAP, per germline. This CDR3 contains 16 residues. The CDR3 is CASGSITGPGANVLTF. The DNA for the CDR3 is TGTGCTAGTGGTTCAATAACAGGGCCCGGGGCCAACGTCCTGACTTTC.

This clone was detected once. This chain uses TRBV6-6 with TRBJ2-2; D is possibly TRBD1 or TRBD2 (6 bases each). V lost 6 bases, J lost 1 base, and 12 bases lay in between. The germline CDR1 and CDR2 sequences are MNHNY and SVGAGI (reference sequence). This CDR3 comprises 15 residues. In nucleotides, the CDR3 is TGTGCCAGCAGCCTAGGGGGAGGGAACACCGGGGAGCTGTTTTTT. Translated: CASSLGGGNTGELFF.

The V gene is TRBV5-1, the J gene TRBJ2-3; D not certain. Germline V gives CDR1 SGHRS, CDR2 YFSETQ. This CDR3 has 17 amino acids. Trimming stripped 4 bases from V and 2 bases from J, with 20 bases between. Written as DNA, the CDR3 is TGCGCCAGCAGCGGAGCCGGGCCTCGGGCGCCCACAGATACGCAGTATTTT. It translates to CASSGAGPRAPTDTQYF.

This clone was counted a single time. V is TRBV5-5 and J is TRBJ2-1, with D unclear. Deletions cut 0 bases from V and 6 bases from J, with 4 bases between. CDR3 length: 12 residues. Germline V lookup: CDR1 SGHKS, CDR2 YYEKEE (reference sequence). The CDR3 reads CASSLALNEQFF. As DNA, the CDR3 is TGTGCCAGCAGCTTGGCCCTCAATGAGCAGTTCTTC. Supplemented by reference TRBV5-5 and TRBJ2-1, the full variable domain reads DAGVTQSPTHLIKTRGQQVTLRCSPISGHKSVSWYQQVLGQGPQFIFQYYEKEERGRGNFPDRFSARQFPNYSSELNVNALLLGDSALYLCASSLALNEQFFGPGTRLTVL.

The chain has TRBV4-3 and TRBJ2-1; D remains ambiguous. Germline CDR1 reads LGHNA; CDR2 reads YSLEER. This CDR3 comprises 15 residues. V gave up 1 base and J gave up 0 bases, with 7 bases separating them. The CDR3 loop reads CASSQVSLSYNEQFF. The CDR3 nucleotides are TGCGCCAGCAGCCAAGTTTCCCTCTCCTACAATGAGCAGTTCTTC.

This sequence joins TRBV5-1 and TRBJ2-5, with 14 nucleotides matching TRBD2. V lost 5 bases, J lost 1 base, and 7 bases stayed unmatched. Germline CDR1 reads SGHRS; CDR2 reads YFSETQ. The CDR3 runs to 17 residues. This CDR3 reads CASRVFGTSGSQETQYF. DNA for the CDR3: TGCGCCAGCAGAGTTTTCGGGACTAGCGGGAGCCAAGAGACCCAGTACTTC.

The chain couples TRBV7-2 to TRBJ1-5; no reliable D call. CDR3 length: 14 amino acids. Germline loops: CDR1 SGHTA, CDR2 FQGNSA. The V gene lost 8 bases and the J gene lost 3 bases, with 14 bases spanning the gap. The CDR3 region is CASFVNGYNQPQHF. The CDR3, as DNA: TGTGCCAGCTTCGTTAATGGGTACAATCAGCCCCAGCATTTT.

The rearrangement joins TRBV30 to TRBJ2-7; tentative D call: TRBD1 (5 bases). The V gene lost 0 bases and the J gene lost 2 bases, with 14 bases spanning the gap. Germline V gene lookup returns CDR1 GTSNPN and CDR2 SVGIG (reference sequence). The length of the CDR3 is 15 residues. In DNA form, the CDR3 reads TGTGCCTGGAGTGTACTGCGAACAGGTACCTACGAGCAGTACTTC. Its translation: CAWSVLRTGTYEQYF.

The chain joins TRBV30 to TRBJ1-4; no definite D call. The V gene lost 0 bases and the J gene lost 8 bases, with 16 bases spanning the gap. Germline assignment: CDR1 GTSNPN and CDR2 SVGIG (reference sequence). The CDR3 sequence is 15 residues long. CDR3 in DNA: TGTGCCTGGAGTGTACGAGGGTTCTTGGGCGAAAAACTGTTTTTT. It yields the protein CAWSVRGFLGEKLFF.

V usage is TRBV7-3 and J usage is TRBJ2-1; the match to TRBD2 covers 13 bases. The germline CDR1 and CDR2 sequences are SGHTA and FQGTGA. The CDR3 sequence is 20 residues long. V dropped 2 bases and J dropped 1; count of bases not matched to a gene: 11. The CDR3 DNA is TGTGCCAGCAGCTTATACGGACTAGCGGGAGTAGGAAGATCCTACAATGAGCAGTTCTTC. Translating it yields CASSLYGLAGVGRSYNEQFF.

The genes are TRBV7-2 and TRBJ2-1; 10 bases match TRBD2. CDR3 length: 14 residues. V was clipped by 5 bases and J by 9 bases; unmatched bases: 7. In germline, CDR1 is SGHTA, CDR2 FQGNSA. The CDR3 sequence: CASSPGLALIEQFF. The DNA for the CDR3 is TGTGCCAGCAGCCCGGGACTAGCGCTTATTGAGCAGTTCTTC.

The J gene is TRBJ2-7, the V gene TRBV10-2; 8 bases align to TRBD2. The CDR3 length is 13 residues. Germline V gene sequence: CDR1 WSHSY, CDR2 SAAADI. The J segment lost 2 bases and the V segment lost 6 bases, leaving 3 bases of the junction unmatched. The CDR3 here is CASRTSGPYEQYF. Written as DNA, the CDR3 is TGCGCCAGCAGAACTAGCGGACCCTACGAGCAGTACTTC.

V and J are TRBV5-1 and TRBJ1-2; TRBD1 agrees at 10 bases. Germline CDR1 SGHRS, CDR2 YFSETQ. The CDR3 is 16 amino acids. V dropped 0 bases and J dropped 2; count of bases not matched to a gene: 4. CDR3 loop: CASSLVGTGENYGYTF. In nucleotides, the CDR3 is TGCGCCAGCAGCTTGGTTGGGACAGGGGAGAACTATGGCTACACCTTC.

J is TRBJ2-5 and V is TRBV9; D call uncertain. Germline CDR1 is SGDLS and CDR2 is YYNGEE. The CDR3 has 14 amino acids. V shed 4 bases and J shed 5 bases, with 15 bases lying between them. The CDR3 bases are TGTGCCAGCAGCCCGGATGCTCGAAGGGAGACCCAGTACTTC. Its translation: CASSPDARRETQYF.

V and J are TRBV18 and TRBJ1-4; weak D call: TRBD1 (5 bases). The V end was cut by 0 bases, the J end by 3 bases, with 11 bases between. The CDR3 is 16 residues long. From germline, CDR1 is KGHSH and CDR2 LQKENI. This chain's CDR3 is CASSPPSAGSNEKLFF. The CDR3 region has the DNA TGTGCCAGCTCACCACCTTCCGCAGGGTCTAATGAAAAACTGTTTTTT.

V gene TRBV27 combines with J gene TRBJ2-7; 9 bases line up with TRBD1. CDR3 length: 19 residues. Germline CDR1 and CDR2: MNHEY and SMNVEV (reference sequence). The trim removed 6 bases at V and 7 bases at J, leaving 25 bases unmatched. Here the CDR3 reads CASRYLASRAGQGLFEQYF. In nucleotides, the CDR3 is TGTGCCAGCAGATACCTAGCCAGTCGAGCGGGACAGGGCCTCTTTGAGCAGTACTTC.

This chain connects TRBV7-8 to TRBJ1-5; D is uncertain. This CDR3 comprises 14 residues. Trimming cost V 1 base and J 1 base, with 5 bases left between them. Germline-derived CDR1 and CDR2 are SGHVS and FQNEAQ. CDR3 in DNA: TGTGCCAGCAGCTTAGAGGCGAGCAATCAGCCCCAGCATTTT. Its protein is CASSLEASNQPQHF. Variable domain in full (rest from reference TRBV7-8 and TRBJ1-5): GAGVSQSPRYKVAKRGQDVALRCDPISGHVSLFWYQQALGQGPEFLTYFQNEAQLDKSGLPSDRFFAERPEGSVSTLKIQRTQQEDSAVYLCASSLEASNQPQHFGDGTRLSIL.

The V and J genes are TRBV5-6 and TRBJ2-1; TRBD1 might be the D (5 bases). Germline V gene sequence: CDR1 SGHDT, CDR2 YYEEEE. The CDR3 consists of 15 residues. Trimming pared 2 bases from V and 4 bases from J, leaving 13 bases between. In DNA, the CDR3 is TGTGCCAGCAGCTTAGGGTTGGGGCGGTACAATGAGCAGTTCTTC. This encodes CASSLGLGRYNEQFF. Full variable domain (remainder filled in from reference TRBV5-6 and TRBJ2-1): DAGVTQSPTHLIKTRGQQVTLRCSPKSGHDTVSWYQQALGQGPQFIFQYYEEEERQRGNFPDRFSGHQFPNYSSELNVNALLLGDSALYLCASSLGLGRYNEQFFGPGTRLTVL.

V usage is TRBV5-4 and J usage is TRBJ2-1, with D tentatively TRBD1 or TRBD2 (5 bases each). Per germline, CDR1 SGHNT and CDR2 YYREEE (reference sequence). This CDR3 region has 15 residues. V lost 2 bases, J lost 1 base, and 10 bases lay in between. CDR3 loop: CASSFEGWSYNEQFF. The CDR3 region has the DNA TGTGCCAGCAGCTTCGAGGGGTGGTCCTACAATGAGCAGTTCTTC. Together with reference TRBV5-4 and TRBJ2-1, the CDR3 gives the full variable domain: ETGVTQSPTHLIKTRGQQVTLRCSSQSGHNTVSWYQQALGQGPQFIFQYYREEENGRGNFPPRFSGLQFPNYSSELNVNALELDDSALYLCASSFEGWSYNEQFFGPGTRLTVL.

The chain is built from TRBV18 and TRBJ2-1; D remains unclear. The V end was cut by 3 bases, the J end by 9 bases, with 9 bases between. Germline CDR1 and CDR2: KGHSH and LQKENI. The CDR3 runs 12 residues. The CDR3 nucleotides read TGTGCCAGCTCACCGTCGGGCACTGAGCAGTTCTTC. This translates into CASSPSGTEQFF. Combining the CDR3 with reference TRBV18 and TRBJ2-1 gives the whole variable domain NAGVMQNPRHLVRRRGQEARLRCSPMKGHSHVYWYRQLPEEGLKFMVYLQKENIIDESGMPKERFSAEFPKEGPSILRIQQVVRGDSAAYFCASSPSGTEQFFGPGTRLTVL.

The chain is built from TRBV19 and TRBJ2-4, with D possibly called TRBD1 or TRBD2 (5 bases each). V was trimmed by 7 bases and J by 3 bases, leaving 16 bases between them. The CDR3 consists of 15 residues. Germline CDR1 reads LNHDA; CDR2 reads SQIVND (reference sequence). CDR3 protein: CASNRGELGKNIQYF. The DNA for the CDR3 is TGTGCCAGTAATAGGGGAGAATTGGGCAAAAACATTCAGTACTTC.

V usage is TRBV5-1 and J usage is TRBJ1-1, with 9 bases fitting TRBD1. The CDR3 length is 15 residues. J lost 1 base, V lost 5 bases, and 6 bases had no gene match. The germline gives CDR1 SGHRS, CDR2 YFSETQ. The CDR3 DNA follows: TGCGCCAGCAGGTACACAGGGGGCGGGAACACTGAAGCTTTCTTT. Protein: CASRYTGGGNTEAFF. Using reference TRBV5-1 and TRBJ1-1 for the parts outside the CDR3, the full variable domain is KAGVTQTPRYLIKTRGQQVTLSCSPISGHRSVSWYQQTPGQGLQFLFEYFSETQRNKGNFPGRFSGRQFSNSRSEMNVSTLELGDSALYLCASRYTGGGNTEAFFGQGTRLTVV.

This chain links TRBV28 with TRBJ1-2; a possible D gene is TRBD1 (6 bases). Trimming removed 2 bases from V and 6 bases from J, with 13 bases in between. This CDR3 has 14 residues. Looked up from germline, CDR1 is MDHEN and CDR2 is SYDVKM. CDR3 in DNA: TGTGCCAGCAGTTTAGAGTCCGGGGGCCATGGCTACACCTTC. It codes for CASSLESGGHGYTF.

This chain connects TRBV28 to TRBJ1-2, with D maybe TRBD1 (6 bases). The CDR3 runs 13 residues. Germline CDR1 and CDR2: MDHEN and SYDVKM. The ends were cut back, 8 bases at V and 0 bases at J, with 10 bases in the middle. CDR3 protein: CASGTSPNYGYTF. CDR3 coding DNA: TGTGCCAGCGGGACATCCCCTAACTATGGCTACACCTTC.

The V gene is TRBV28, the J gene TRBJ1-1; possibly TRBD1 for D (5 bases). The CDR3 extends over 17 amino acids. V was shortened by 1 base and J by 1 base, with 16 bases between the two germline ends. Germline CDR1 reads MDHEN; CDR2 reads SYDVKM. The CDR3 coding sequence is TGTGCCAGCAGTTTATTTGGGGGAGGATCGGGGAACACTGAAGCTTTCTTT. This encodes CASSLFGGGSGNTEAFF. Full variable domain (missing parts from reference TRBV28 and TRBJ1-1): DVKVTQSSRYLVKRTGEKVFLECVQDMDHENMFWYRQDPGLGLRLIYFSYDVKMKEKGDIPEGYSVSREKKERFSLILESASTNQTSMYLCASSLFGGGSGNTEAFFGQGTRLTVV.